Presented here are 3 T cell receptor beta chains from one specimen sequenced in a study of blood T cell repertoires in COVID-19 (dated by TCRdb to about 2020). The receptor library was made with the immunoSEQ multiplex PCR assay. Sourced from immuneACCESS, this table was stored by TCRdb with only in-frame sequences that have V and J called. A share of the clones is absent; for the studies checked, an unresolved V gene accounts for under half, and the remainder has no known explanation. For this sample the table gives approximately 170,000 clones, of which approximately 87% were detected only once. The ten largest clonotypes hold about 4% of the sample. Input material: peripheral blood. The receptors stem from a man aged 18 to 29 with active or convalescent COVID-19.

This chain uses TRBV27 with TRBJ1-2; D may be TRBD1 (5 bases). The CDR3 runs 13 residues. Trimming removed 5 bases at V and 4 bases at J, with 11 bases between. Germline V CDR1 and CDR2: MNHEY, SMNVEV (reference sequence). CDR3 sequence reads: CASSPRTSYGYTF. In DNA form, the CDR3 reads TGTGCCAGCAGTCCTAGGACAAGCTATGGCTACACCTTC.

The V gene is TRBV6-5, the J gene TRBJ1-1; D is ambiguous. Per the germline V gene, CDR1 is MNHEY and CDR2 is SVGAGI. Trimming stripped 8 bases from V and 9 bases from J, with 19 bases between. The CDR3 is 13 residues long. As DNA, the CDR3 is TGTGCCAGCCGCGAGCATTTTTTCAAGAAAGCTTTCTTT. This encodes CASREHFFKKAFF.

This clone was seen only a few times. The chain links TRBV19 to TRBJ1-1; a weak D match, TRBD1 (5 bases). CDR3 length: 13 residues. With 8 bases removed from V and 1 base from J, the gap between germline ends came to 11 bases. CDR1 LNHDA and CDR2 SQIVND come from the germline V gene (reference sequence). For the CDR3, the DNA is TGTGCCAGTGGGGCGGGGCCGAACACTGAAGCTTTCTTT. Protein sequence: CASGAGPNTEAFF.